Below are 2 T cell receptor beta chains sequenced from a single sample in a study of T cell repertoires in cytomegalovirus infection. TCRdb recomputed calls from the reads with MiXCR, one row per CDR3 protein. The sample holds some 600,000 distinct CDR3 sequences, 24% seen once. The sequencing sample was made of CD8+ T cells from PBMCs. These receptor sequences come from a human donor in good health (CMV status not recorded). Some clones in this sample may be carry-over from other donors' samples.

This clonotype has just a few counts. The V and J genes are TRBV6-1 and TRBJ1-2; D remains unclear. Trimming took 6 bases from V and 3 from J, leaving 11 bases between them. The CDR3 is 13 amino acids. CDR1 and CDR2 (germline): MNHNS, SASEGT. This chain's CDR3 is CASRPRTDYGYTF. The CDR3 bases are TGTGCCAGCAGGCCTCGGACGGACTATGGCTACACCTTC.

The rearrangement links TRBV15 to TRBJ1-1; maybe TRBD1 (6 bases). The CDR3 spans 13 residues. The V end lost 3 bases, the J end lost 3 bases, and 8 bases lay between the germline ends. The germline V gene has CDR1 LNHNV and CDR2 YYDKDF (reference sequence). The CDR3: CATSSGQHTEAFF. The CDR3 DNA sequence: TGTGCCACCAGCAGCGGACAGCACACTGAAGCTTTCTTT.